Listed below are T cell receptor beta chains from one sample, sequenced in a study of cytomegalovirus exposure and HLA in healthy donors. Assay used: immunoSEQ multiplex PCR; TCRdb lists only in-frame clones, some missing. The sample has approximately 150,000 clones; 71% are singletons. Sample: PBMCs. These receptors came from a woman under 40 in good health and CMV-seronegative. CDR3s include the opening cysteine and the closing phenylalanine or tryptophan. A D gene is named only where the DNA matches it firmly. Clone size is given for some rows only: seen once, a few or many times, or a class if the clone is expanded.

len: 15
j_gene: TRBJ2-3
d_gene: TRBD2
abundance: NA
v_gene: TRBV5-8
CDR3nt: TGTGCCAGCAGCTGGACTAGCGGGAGTACAGATACGCAGTATTTT
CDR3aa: CASSWTSGSTDTQYF

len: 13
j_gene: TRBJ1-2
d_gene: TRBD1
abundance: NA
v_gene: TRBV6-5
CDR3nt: TGTGCCAGCAGTTTACAGGGGAACTATGGCTACACCTTC
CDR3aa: CASSLQGNYGYTF

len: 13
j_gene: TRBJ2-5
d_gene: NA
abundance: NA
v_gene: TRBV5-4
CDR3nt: TGTGCCAGCAGCTCTTTTGGGGCAGAGACCCAGTACTTC
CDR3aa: CASSSFGAETQYF

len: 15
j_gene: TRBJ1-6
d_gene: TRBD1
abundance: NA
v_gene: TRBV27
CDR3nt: TGTGCCAGCAGTTTATGGGACAGGGGAAATTCACCCCTCCACTTT
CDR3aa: CASSLWDRGNSPLHF

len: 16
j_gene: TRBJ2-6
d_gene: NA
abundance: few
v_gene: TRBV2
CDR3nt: TGTGCCAGCAGATCGTACAGGAGTACCAGCGCCAACGTCCTGACTTTC
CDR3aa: CASRSYRSTSANVLTF

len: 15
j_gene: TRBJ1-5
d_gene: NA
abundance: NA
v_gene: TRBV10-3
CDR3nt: TGTGCCCTCCGGCGGGGGCGTTGGGGCAATCAGCCCCAGCATTTT
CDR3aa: CALRRGRWGNQPQHF

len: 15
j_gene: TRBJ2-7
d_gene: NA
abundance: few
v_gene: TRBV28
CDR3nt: TGTGCCAGCAGACCCGTAGGGGCCAGCTCCTACGAGCAGTACTTC
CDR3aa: CASRPVGASSYEQYF

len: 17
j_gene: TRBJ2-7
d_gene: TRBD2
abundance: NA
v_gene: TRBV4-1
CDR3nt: TGCGCCAGCAGCCAAGCCCCCGGACCGACCGGGGGGTACGAGCAGTACTTC
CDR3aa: CASSQAPGPTGGYEQYF

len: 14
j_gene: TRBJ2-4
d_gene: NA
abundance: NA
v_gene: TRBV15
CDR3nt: TGTGCCACCAGCATACAGGGTACCAAAAACATTCAGTACTTC
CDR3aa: CATSIQGTKNIQYF

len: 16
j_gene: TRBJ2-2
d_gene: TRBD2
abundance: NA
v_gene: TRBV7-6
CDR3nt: TGTGCCAGCAGCTTAGGTTCCGGGGGGGGCACCGGGGAGCTGTTTTTT
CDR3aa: CASSLGSGGGTGELFF

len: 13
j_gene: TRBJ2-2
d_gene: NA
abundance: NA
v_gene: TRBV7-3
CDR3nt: TGTGCCAGCAGGGCGGGGACGACCGGGGAGCTGTTTTTT
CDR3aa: CASRAGTTGELFF

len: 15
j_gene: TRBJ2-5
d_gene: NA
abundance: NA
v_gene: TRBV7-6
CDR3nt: TGTGCCAGCAGCTACGGAGGGGGCGCGGGGGAGACCCAGTACTTC
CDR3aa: CASSYGGGAGETQYF

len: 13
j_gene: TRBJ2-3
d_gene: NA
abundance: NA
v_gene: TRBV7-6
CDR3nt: TGTGCCAGCAGCTTAGTAGGCACAGATACGCAGTATTTT
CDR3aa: CASSLVGTDTQYF

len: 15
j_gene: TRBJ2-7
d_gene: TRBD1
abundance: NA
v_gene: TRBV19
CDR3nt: TGTGCCAGTAGTATAGCGGACAGGGGAGGCTACGAGCAGTACTTC
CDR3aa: CASSIADRGGYEQYF

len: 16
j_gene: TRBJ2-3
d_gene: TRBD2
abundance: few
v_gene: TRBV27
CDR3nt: TGTGCCAGCAGTCCCCAGACTAGCTGGGGCACAGATACGCAGTATTTT
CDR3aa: CASSPQTSWGTDTQYF

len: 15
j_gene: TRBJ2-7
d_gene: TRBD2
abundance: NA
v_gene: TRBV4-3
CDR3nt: TGCGCCAGCAGCCAAGACTCTAGCGGCGCCTACGAGCAGTACTTC
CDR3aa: CASSQDSSGAYEQYF

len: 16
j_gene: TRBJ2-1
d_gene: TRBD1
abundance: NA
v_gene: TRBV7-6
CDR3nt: TGTGCCAGCAGCTCCTCTCACAGGGGGCGAGGAAATGAGCAGTTCTTC
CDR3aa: CASSSSHRGRGNEQFF

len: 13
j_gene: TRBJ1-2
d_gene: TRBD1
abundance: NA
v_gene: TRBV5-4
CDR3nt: TGTGCCAGCAGGGTGACAGGGGCGGGTGGCTACACCTTC
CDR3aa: CASRVTGAGGYTF

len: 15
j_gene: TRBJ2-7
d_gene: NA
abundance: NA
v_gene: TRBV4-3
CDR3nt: TGCGCCAGCAGCCAAGTTGTACCTGGCCGGGGCGAGCAGTACTTC
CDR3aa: CASSQVVPGRGEQYF

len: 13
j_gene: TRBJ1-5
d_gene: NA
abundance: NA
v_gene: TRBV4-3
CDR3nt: TGCGCCAGCAGCCAAGATGCGAATCAGCCCCAGCATTTT
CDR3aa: CASSQDANQPQHF

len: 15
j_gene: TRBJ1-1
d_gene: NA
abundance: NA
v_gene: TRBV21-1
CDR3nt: TGTGCCAGCAGCAAAGGCAGATTAGCGAACACTGAAGCTTTCTTT
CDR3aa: CASSKGRLANTEAFF

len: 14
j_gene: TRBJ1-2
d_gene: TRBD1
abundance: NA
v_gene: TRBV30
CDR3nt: TGTGCCTGGAGTTACGACAGGGGGGACTATGGCTACACCTTC
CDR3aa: CAWSYDRGDYGYTF

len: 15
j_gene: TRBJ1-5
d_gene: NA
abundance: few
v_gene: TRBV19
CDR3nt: TGTGCCAGTAGTTTCGTGGTGGCCGCCAGTCAGCCCCAGCATTTT
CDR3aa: CASSFVVAASQPQHF

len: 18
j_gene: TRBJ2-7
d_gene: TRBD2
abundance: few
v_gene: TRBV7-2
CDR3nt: TGTGCCAGCAGCTTAGATTATCCGGTCTGGGGAGGGTCCTACGAGCAGTACTTC
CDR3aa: CASSLDYPVWGGSYEQYF

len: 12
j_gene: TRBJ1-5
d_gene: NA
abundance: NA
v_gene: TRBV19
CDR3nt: TGTGCCAGCCAACTTGGCAATCAGCCCCAGCATTTT
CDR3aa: CASQLGNQPQHF

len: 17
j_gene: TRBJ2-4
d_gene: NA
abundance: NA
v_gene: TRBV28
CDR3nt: TGTGCCAGCAGCCCCAGTTTAGGGCCAGGGCCGGCAAACATTCAGTACTTC
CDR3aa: CASSPSLGPGPANIQYF

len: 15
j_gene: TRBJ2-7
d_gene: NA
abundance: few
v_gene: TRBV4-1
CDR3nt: TGCGCCAGCAGCCTATTACCTCTAAGCTCCTACGAGCAGTACTTC
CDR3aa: CASSLLPLSSYEQYF

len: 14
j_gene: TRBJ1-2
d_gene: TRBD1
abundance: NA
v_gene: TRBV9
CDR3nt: TGTGCCAGCAGCAAAGACAGGGTTTTAGAAGGCTACACCTTC
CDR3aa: CASSKDRVLEGYTF

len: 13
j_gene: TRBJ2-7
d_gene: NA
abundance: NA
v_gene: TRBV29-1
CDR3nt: TGCAGCGTTGAGGACAGAGACTACTACGAGCAGTACTTC
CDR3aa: CSVEDRDYYEQYF

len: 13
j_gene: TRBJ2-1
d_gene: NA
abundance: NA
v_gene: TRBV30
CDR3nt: TGTGCCTGGAGTGGAGCTTCCTACAATGAGCAGTTCTTC
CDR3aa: CAWSGASYNEQFF

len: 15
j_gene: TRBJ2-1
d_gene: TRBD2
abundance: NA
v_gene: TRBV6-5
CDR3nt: TGTGCCAGCAGCAAACCGGGACTAGCGGGGGGTGAGCAGTTCTTC
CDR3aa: CASSKPGLAGGEQFF

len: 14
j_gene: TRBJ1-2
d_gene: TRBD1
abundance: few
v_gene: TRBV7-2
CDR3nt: TGTGCCAGCAGCTTGGACAGGGGTAGCTATGGCTACACCTTC
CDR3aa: CASSLDRGSYGYTF

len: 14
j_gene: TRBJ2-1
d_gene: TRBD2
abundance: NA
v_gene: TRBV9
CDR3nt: TGTGCCAGCAGCTTTCGGACTAGCGGGGGAGGGCAGTTCTTC
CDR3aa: CASSFRTSGGGQFF